This note documents a single T cell receptor (beta chain) sequence. The antigen is unknown. The data are from a study of OX40 agonist ivuxolimab in advanced cancers. Study-level information: All patients had ivuxolimab intravenously every 2 weeks at 0.01 to 10 mg/kg. Allowance was made for prior anti-PD-1, anti-PD-L1 or anti-CTLA-4 therapy, and around 41% had some. Findings and limits, study-wide: The study found that CD8+ T cells averaged more expanded clones than CD4+.

TCRdb's copy holds only in-frame clones and misses some; the assay was immunoSEQ multiplex PCR. In the table there are around 50,000 clones, roughly 90% of which are singletons. CDR1 and CDR2 (germline): MNHEY, SVGAGI. The CDR3 spans 11 residues. V lost 6 bases to trimming and J lost 4 bases, with 4 bases between them. With baseline, cycle 4 day 1, and cycle 7 day 1 as timepoints, blood was sampled. The TCR comes from an adult with an advanced solid tumor such as melanoma, head and neck, liver or kidney cancer. The chain has TRBV6-5 and TRBJ2-1, with unresolved D. The source was CD4+ or CD8+ T cells sorted from blood, collected in a trial of the OX40 agonist ivuxolimab. The CDR3 region has the DNA TGTGCCAGCAGGAAATACAATGAGCAGTTCTTC. Translated: CASRKYNEQFF.